These T cell receptor beta chains were read from a single sample in a study of T-cell reconstitution after alpha-beta-depleted transplantation in children. TCRdb reprocessed the PCR reads via MiXCR and lists one record per CDR3 protein. In the table there are about 360,000 distinct CDR3 sequences, about an eighth of which are singletons. Sequences were derived from PBMCs, sampled from the stem cell graft. These receptors all come from a human donor who donated a stem cell graft to a child with Fanconi anemia. The CDR3 runs from the conserved cysteine through the conserved F or W. D genes are given only for firm matches. The size entry is marked missing in some rows and otherwise reads once, few, many or a size class.

abundance	v_gene	d_gene	j_gene	CDR3aa
few	TRBV6-5	NA	TRBJ1-2	CASSLGQPNYGYTF
many	TRBV6-5	TRBD1	TRBJ1-1	CASSYRTGNEAFF
few	TRBV5-1	NA	TRBJ2-7	CASSQEVLGEQYF
few	TRBV11-2	NA	TRBJ2-1	CASSSYGADEQFF
few	TRBV10-2	NA	TRBJ2-1	CASSDLAGGSYNEQFF
many	TRBV12-3/TRBV12-4	NA	TRBJ1-1	CASTLMNTEAFF
NA	TRBV20-1	NA	TRBJ1-4	CSARDRRSGGEKLFF
NA	TRBV12-3/TRBV12-4	NA	TRBJ1-2	CASSFWGGYTF
NA	TRBV25-1	TRBD1	TRBJ1-6	CASSDAGGLYGSYNSPLHF
many	TRBV12-3/TRBV12-4	NA	TRBJ1-5	CASSLNGLQPQHF
NA	TRBV15	TRBD1	TRBJ2-5	CATSRGSGETQYF
few	TRBV9	NA	TRBJ2-1	CASSVRPDLGNEQFF
many	TRBV29-1	NA	TRBJ2-7	CSVAPQGSYEQYF
NA	TRBV6-5	NA	TRBJ1-1	CASSHARGSGVNTEAFF
many	TRBV9	NA	TRBJ2-1	CASSTSRDSSYNEQFF
NA	TRBV4-3	NA	TRBJ2-2	CASSQDLIGGGAGELFF
NA	TRBV2	NA	TRBJ1-5	CASRRDTNQPQHF
NA	TRBV18	TRBD1	TRBJ2-1	CASSPGGQTLTYNEQFF
NA	TRBV20-1	TRBD1	TRBJ2-5	CSARTGYQETQYF
few	TRBV7-2	NA	TRBJ2-6	CASSLAPPGSGANVLTF
NA	TRBV7-2	NA	TRBJ1-2	CASSPQGFYGYTF
NA	TRBV11-2	TRBD1	TRBJ2-7	CASSAAFRTGGLRDDEQYF
NA	TRBV14	NA	TRBJ2-7	CASSQGYNEQYF
NA	TRBV2	NA	TRBJ1-1	CASIAGENTEAFF
few	TRBV4-1	NA	TRBJ2-2	CASSLRTEGPGELFF
NA	TRBV2	NA	TRBJ1-4	CASPGMGANNEKLFF
few	TRBV5-6	NA	TRBJ1-5	CASSWGVGQPQHF
few	TRBV5-4	NA	TRBJ1-1	CASSLGLKGEAFF
NA	TRBV2	NA	TRBJ2-1	CASSEERGNEQFF
few	TRBV2	TRBD1	TRBJ1-1	CASSDRTGLTEAFF
few	TRBV12-3/TRBV12-4	TRBD1	TRBJ2-1	CASNPTPGTGDGNEQFF
NA	TRBV29-1	NA	TRBJ2-2	CSVVGADTGELFF
NA	TRBV7-8	NA	TRBJ1-3	CASIEGAGALGNTIYF
NA	TRBV10-3	NA	TRBJ2-3	CAMGKQGTDTQYF
many	TRBV5-5	NA	TRBJ2-5	CASSFVSEETQYF
few	TRBV27	NA	TRBJ2-5	CASMMEGGRETQYF
many	TRBV28	NA	TRBJ2-1	CASSLGLNSYNEQFF
NA	TRBV4-2	NA	TRBJ1-1	CASSHIQGQGTNTEAFF
few	TRBV6-1	NA	TRBJ1-1	CASSDSFGTEAFF
few	TRBV5-1	NA	TRBJ1-2	CASSLEGGNYGYTF
many	TRBV5-1	TRBD1	TRBJ2-5	CASSGTGGIRETQYF
few	TRBV11-2	NA	TRBJ1-4	CASSPRRTFDEKLFF
many	TRBV12-3/TRBV12-4	NA	TRBJ1-1	CASSPRQLNTEAFF
NA	TRBV24-1	NA	TRBJ1-2	CATSEQGYGYTF
few	TRBV11-2	NA	TRBJ1-2	CASSPLGPYGYTF
few	TRBV6-5	NA	TRBJ2-7	CASSYYLEREQYF
few	TRBV5-1	TRBD1	TRBJ2-2	CASSLGDRDTGELFF
many	TRBV12-3/TRBV12-4	NA	TRBJ1-5	CASSLRGGLGQPQHF
few	TRBV5-1	TRBD1	TRBJ2-5	CASSPPGQGAAETQYF